This passage covers 8 T cell receptor beta chains from one sample sequenced in a study of CD8 T cells in ankylosing spondylitis. TCRdb ran MiXCR on the 5' RACE reads and lists one entry per CDR3 protein. The sample comprises roughly 17,000 distinct CDR3 sequences, over 7% of which are singletons, and roughly 36% rests with the top ten. The sequenced sample was blood. Every receptor here comes from a male donor with ankylosing spondylitis or in good health (not recorded which).

This clonotype was observed many times. V gene TRBV7-9 combines with J gene TRBJ2-2; unclear D gene. CDR1 SEHNR and CDR2 FQNEAQ come from the germline V gene (reference sequence). The CDR3 runs 13 residues. The V and J ends lost 4 bases and 9 bases respectively, with 12 bases between them. CDR3 in amino acids: CASSSDTHRELFF. The CDR3 DNA reads as TGTGCCAGCAGCTCGGATACTCACCGGGAGCTGTTTTTT.

This clonotype has a handful of counts. The V call is TRBV10-3, the J call TRBJ2-1; no reliable D call. The CDR3 extends over 13 amino acids. Trimming took off 0 bases at V and 10 bases at J, with 10 bases between the two ends. Germline CDR1 is ENHRY and CDR2 is SYGVKD. In nucleotides, the CDR3 is TGTGCCATCAGTGAGTCGACTCGAGCAGAGCAGTTCTTC. This sequence encodes CAISESTRAEQFF.

This clonotype occurred many times. CDR3 region: CSVMGLAGPRETQYF. The DNA for the CDR3 is TGCAGCGTTATGGGACTAGCGGGGCCAAGAGAGACCCAGTACTTC. The chain combines TRBV29-1 with TRBJ2-5; TRBD2 matches 13 bases. CDR1 and CDR2 from the germline V gene are SQVTM and ANQGSEA. The CDR3 contains 15 residues. The ends lost 5 bases at V and 4 bases at J; junction bases unmatched: 7.

This clonotype was detected ten times or more. The rearrangement links TRBV10-3 to TRBJ1-2; 7 nucleotides match TRBD1. CDR1 and CDR2 (germline): ENHRY, SYGVKD. This CDR3 comprises 14 residues. V was clipped by 4 bases and J by 0 bases; unmatched bases: 2. CDR3 residues: CAISGRGANYGYTF. CDR3 sequence (DNA): TGTGCCATCAGTGGCAGGGGGGCTAACTATGGCTACACCTTC.

This clonotype was counted at least ten times. The chain carries TRBV24-1 and TRBJ2-2, with D unresolved. The V and J ends lost 3 bases and 16 bases respectively, with 14 bases between them. The CDR3 loop spans 12 amino acids. CDR1 is KGHDR, CDR2 SFDVKD, per germline. CDR3 amino acids: CATSDMIGQEFF. The CDR3 bases are TGTGCCACCAGTGATATGATCGGGCAGGAGTTTTTT.

This clonotype was counted ten times or more. The V call is TRBV12-3 or TRBV12-4, the J call TRBJ1-1; a possible D gene is TRBD1 (5 bases). Trimming stripped 3 bases from V and 7 bases from J, with 15 bases between. The CDR3 covers 14 residues. The CDR3 loop is CASSFGTGVGEAFF. The CDR3 nucleotides are TGTGCCAGCAGTTTCGGGACTGGGGTAGGTGAAGCTTTCTTT.

J is TRBJ2-1 and V is TRBV6-2 or TRBV6-3; D is perhaps TRBD2 (5 bases). Per germline, CDR1 MNHEY and CDR2 SVGEGT. The CDR3 totals 12 residues. V lost 6 bases and J 9 bases, leaving 12 bases between the germline ends. The CDR3 DNA reads as TGTGCCAGCAGGACTACATTACCTGAGCAGTTCTTC. Protein: CASRTTLPEQFF.

In its sample, this clonotype was seen many times. V is TRBV4-3 and J is TRBJ2-2; perhaps TRBD1 as D (6 bases). The CDR3 loop spans 17 amino acids. Germline V gives CDR1 LGHNA, CDR2 YSLEER. Trimming took off 1 base at V and 0 bases at J, with 12 bases between the two ends. The DNA of the CDR3 is TGCGCCAGCAGCCAAGTGAGGGGGATTTCGAACACCGGGGAGCTGTTTTTT. Residues: CASSQVRGISNTGELFF.